This T cell receptor beta chain was recorded in a study of PD-L1 blockade in urothelial cancer. The CDR3 has 14 residues. V was clipped by 6 bases and J by 3 bases, with 13 bases between them. CDR1 and CDR2 (germline): SGHRS, YFSETQ. Measured with immunoSEQ multiplex PCR; TCRdb has only the in-frame clones, and not every one. The sample consists of some 40,000 clones, around 90% of them appearing once. The time point denotes: peripheral blood 6 weeks after treatment start. The patients' disease, urothelial carcinoma, was locally advanced or metastatic. Per patient, between 1 and 8 samples were collected at pretreatment and on-treatment time points.

The gene calls are TRBV5-1 and TRBJ1-5, with D possibly matching TRBD1 (6 bases). Sample: PBMCs, taken around atezolizumab (anti-PD-L1) treatment. This receptor was obtained from a man between 70 and 80 years old with urothelial cancer. The CDR3, as DNA: TGCGCCAGCACTTGGACAGAAGTCAATCAGCCCCAGCATTTT. Protein sequence: CASTWTEVNQPQHF.